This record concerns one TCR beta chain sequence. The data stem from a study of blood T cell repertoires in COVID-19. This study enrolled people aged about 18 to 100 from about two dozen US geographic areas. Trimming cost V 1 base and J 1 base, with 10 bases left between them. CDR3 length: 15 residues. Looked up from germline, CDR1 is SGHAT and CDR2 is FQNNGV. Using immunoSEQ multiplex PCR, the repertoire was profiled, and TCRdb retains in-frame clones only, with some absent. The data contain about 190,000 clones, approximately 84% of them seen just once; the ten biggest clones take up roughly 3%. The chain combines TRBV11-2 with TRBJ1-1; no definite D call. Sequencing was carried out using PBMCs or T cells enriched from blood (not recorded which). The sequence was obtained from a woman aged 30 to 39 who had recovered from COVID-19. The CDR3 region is CASSLGLGGNTEAFF. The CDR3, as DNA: TGTGCCAGCAGCTTAGGACTAGGCGGGAACACTGAAGCTTTCTTT. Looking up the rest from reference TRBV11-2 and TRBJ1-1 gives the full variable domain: EAGVAQSPRYKIIEKRQSVAFWCNPISGHATLYWYQQILGQGPKLLIQFQNNGVVDDSQLPKDRFSAERLKGVDSTLKIQPAKLEDSAVYLCASSLGLGGNTEAFFGQGTRLTVV.